This is a list of T cell receptor beta chains from one sample in a study of OX40 agonist ivuxolimab in advanced cancers. Sequencing was performed with immunoSEQ multiplex PCR; in TCRdb, only in-frame clones are kept and a portion is missing. Seen here are tens of thousands of clones, approximately 84% observed once, and the top ten hold just under 2%. The source was CD4+ or CD8+ T cells sorted from blood, collected in a trial of the OX40 agonist ivuxolimab. The origin of the receptors is an adult with an advanced solid tumor such as melanoma, head and neck, liver or kidney cancer. Each CDR3 is given with its conserved first and last residue. Fields, in order: V gene, clone size, J gene, CDR3 protein. A row's size may be missing; if present it is once, few, many or a size class.

v_call: TRBV10-1; clone_size: -; j_call: TRBJ2-3; cdr3_aa: CASSESTSGGTDTQYF
v_call: TRBV5-1; clone_size: once; j_call: TRBJ2-1; cdr3_aa: CASSGTSAWDEQFF
v_call: TRBV27; clone_size: once; j_call: TRBJ1-2; cdr3_aa: CASSLLGVRDDNYGYTF
v_call: TRBV19; clone_size: -; j_call: TRBJ2-7; cdr3_aa: CASSVRGAYEQYF
v_call: TRBV28; clone_size: -; j_call: TRBJ1-4; cdr3_aa: CASSTQGMKKLFF
v_call: TRBV11-2; clone_size: -; j_call: TRBJ2-5; cdr3_aa: CASSLAPGQYETQYF
v_call: TRBV5-1; clone_size: -; j_call: TRBJ2-3; cdr3_aa: CASKEGGRGTDTQYF
v_call: TRBV18; clone_size: -; j_call: TRBJ2-7; cdr3_aa: CASSGGGQGNLEQYF
v_call: TRBV5-4; clone_size: -; j_call: TRBJ2-1; cdr3_aa: CASSLDQSSYNEQFF
v_call: TRBV5-1; clone_size: -; j_call: TRBJ2-1; cdr3_aa: CASSLLGINNEQFF
v_call: TRBV6-4; clone_size: -; j_call: TRBJ1-5; cdr3_aa: CASSDPCYCNQPQHF
v_call: TRBV5-1; clone_size: -; j_call: TRBJ2-1; cdr3_aa: CASSLGAGSNEQFF
v_call: TRBV2; clone_size: -; j_call: TRBJ2-3; cdr3_aa: CASSERLAGDTQYF
v_call: TRBV18; clone_size: once; j_call: TRBJ2-5; cdr3_aa: CASSQRVQGQETQYF
v_call: TRBV10-1; clone_size: -; j_call: TRBJ2-3; cdr3_aa: CASSEQGVDTQYF
v_call: TRBV30; clone_size: -; j_call: TRBJ2-5; cdr3_aa: CAWRGVGETQYF
v_call: TRBV5-1; clone_size: -; j_call: TRBJ2-3; cdr3_aa: CASSSGSHTDTQYF
v_call: TRBV19; clone_size: -; j_call: TRBJ1-5; cdr3_aa: CASRSTGSYSNQPQHF
v_call: TRBV27; clone_size: -; j_call: TRBJ1-2; cdr3_aa: CASSAWTGAGVGYTF
v_call: TRBV7-7; clone_size: -; j_call: TRBJ2-5; cdr3_aa: CASSPGTRETQYF
v_call: TRBV5-1; clone_size: -; j_call: TRBJ1-2; cdr3_aa: CASSPGRVNYGYTF
v_call: TRBV10-2; clone_size: -; j_call: TRBJ2-5; cdr3_aa: CASSPGLAGGRETQYF
v_call: TRBV6-5; clone_size: -; j_call: TRBJ1-5; cdr3_aa: CASRRQGGSNQPQHF
v_call: TRBV2; clone_size: -; j_call: TRBJ2-5; cdr3_aa: CASSGQGLQETQYF
v_call: TRBV25-1; clone_size: few; j_call: TRBJ2-6; cdr3_aa: CASSATGGVSGANVLTF
v_call: TRBV6-1; clone_size: few; j_call: TRBJ2-7; cdr3_aa: CASKRWNYEQYF
v_call: TRBV10-3; clone_size: -; j_call: -; cdr3_aa: CAITLSGSSTDTQHF
v_call: TRBV18; clone_size: -; j_call: TRBJ2-5; cdr3_aa: CASSQRAAGETQYF
v_call: TRBV7-9; clone_size: -; j_call: TRBJ1-1; cdr3_aa: CASSLWENTEAFF
v_call: TRBV28; clone_size: few; j_call: TRBJ1-5; cdr3_aa: CASVPGHRAPQHF
v_call: TRBV15; clone_size: -; j_call: TRBJ2-3; cdr3_aa: CATRLQGARTDTQYF
v_call: TRBV15; clone_size: -; j_call: TRBJ2-2; cdr3_aa: CATSRDSVAGGSTGELFF
v_call: TRBV12-1; clone_size: -; j_call: TRBJ2-7; cdr3_aa: CASSPTGFQYF
v_call: TRBV6-5; clone_size: -; j_call: TRBJ1-5; cdr3_aa: CASSAGLSNQPQHF
v_call: TRBV11-1; clone_size: -; j_call: TRBJ2-4; cdr3_aa: CASSLGPGVDIQYF
v_call: TRBV7-9; clone_size: -; j_call: TRBJ2-1; cdr3_aa: CASSLEGLAREQFF
v_call: TRBV6-1; clone_size: -; j_call: TRBJ2-1; cdr3_aa: CASSGRDYNEQFF
v_call: TRBV25-1; clone_size: -; j_call: TRBJ2-3; cdr3_aa: CASSAPGTDTQYF
v_call: TRBV6-1; clone_size: -; j_call: TRBJ1-2; cdr3_aa: CASRVDSDYGYTF
v_call: TRBV11-1; clone_size: -; j_call: TRBJ2-1; cdr3_aa: CASSAGLAVNEQFF